One sample yielded the 17 T cell receptor beta chains listed below, sequenced in a study of blood T cell repertoires in COVID-19. Some clones are missing from TCRdb's copy, which holds only in-frame ones; the method was immunoSEQ multiplex PCR. The data show about 180,000 clones, with about 82% seen just once and around 9% held by the top ten. Sequencing was performed on PBMCs or T cells enriched from blood (not recorded which). The origin of the receptors is a woman younger than 45 who had recovered from COVID-19.

The J gene is TRBJ1-1, the V gene TRBV5-1, with no clear D. Trimming removed 0 bases from V and 1 base from J, with 10 bases in between. CDR1 and CDR2 (germline): SGHRS, YFSETQ. This CDR3 has 15 amino acids. The CDR3 spells CASSLGGQPNTEAFF. For the CDR3, the DNA is TGCGCCAGCAGCTTGGGTGGGCAGCCGAACACTGAAGCTTTCTTT.

As regards this clone: The same CDR3 also results from other DNA sequences found in this sample. The gene calls are TRBV11-2 and TRBJ2-7; 8 nucleotides line up with TRBD1. V trimming: 2 bases; J trimming: 3 bases; junction bases outside the gene matches: 0. Germline V lookup: CDR1 SGHAT, CDR2 FQNNGV. This CDR3 has 13 amino acids. The CDR3 protein is CASSLTGGYEQYF. The CDR3 DNA reads TGTGCCAGCAGCTTAACAGGGGGCTACGAGCAGTACTTC.

V usage is TRBV6-5 and J usage is TRBJ2-3, with TRBD1 matching over 11 bases. The CDR3 loop spans 15 amino acids. Per the germline V gene, CDR1 is MNHEY and CDR2 is SVGAGI. The junction had 3 bases not matched to a gene; V was cut back by 2 bases and J by 5 bases. The DNA of the CDR3 is TGTGCCAGCAGTTACGGGACAGGGGGAAAAGATACGCAGTATTTT. Protein product: CASSYGTGGKDTQYF.

The rearrangement links TRBV29-1 to TRBJ1-2, with TRBD1 matching over 7 bases. The CDR3 contains 14 residues. J gave up 11 bases and V 8 bases, and 20 bases lay outside the gene matches. The germline CDR1 and CDR2 sequences are SQVTM and ANQGSEA. The CDR3 bases are TGCAGCTCTAGAAACAGGGGCGTCTATGGGGGGTACACCTTC. It specifies CSSRNRGVYGGYTF.

This sequence joins TRBV28 and TRBJ1-4; D gene uncertain. Trimming pared 6 bases from V and 2 bases from J, leaving 25 bases between. The CDR3 contains 19 residues. Germline assignment: CDR1 MDHEN and CDR2 SYDVKM. CDR3 sequence (DNA): TGTGCCAGCAGACTTAGAGGCTACTCGTCCGGAGGGACTAATGAAAAACTGTTTTTT. Translated, it gives CASRLRGYSSGGTNEKLFF.

The chain joins TRBV5-4 to TRBJ2-3; 8 bases agree with TRBD2. CDR1 is SGHNT, CDR2 YYREEE, per germline (reference sequence). CDR3 size: 12 residues. V dropped 5 bases and J dropped 6; count of bases not matched to a gene: 2. DNA of the CDR3: TGTGCCAGCAGACTAGCGGATGATACGCAGTATTTT. Protein product: CASRLADDTQYF. The full variable domain, in which reference TRBV5-4 and TRBJ2-3 provide the parts outside the CDR3, is ETGVTQSPTHLIKTRGQQVTLRCSSQSGHNTVSWYQQALGQGPQFIFQYYREEENGRGNFPPRFSGLQFPNYSSELNVNALELDDSALYLCASRLADDTQYFGPGTRLTVL.

The genes are TRBV6-5 and TRBJ2-7, with 11 nucleotides matching TRBD2. In germline, CDR1 is MNHEY, CDR2 SVGAGI. V was pared by 2 bases and J by 4 bases, with 4 bases of the junction left unmatched. CDR3 length: 15 residues. The CDR3 protein is CASSYSTSGRYEQYF. The CDR3 DNA follows: TGTGCCAGCAGTTACAGCACTAGCGGGAGATACGAGCAGTACTTC.

The genes are TRBV13 and TRBJ2-1; possibly TRBD2 for D (6 bases). This CDR3 has 16 amino acids. V was shortened by 5 bases and J by 5 bases, with 19 bases between the two germline ends. CDR1 is PRHDT and CDR2 is FYEKMQ in the germline V gene (reference sequence). As DNA, the CDR3 is TGTGCCAGCAGCACCGGACTATTTATGTTTGACAATGAGCAGTTCTTC. This sequence encodes CASSTGLFMFDNEQFF.

V and J are TRBV28 and TRBJ2-7, with 8 bases identical to TRBD2. Germline CDR1 and CDR2: MDHEN and SYDVKM. The trim removed 5 bases at V and 6 bases at J, leaving 21 bases unmatched. The CDR3 has 18 residues. The CDR3 here is CASSPMFQRENIWSEQYF. As DNA, the CDR3 is TGTGCCAGCAGTCCTATGTTCCAGCGGGAGAACATATGGAGCGAGCAGTACTTC.

The genes are TRBV7-9 and TRBJ1-1; 9 bases are a match to TRBD1. Germline lookup yields CDR1 SEHNR and CDR2 FQNEAQ (reference sequence). J was trimmed by 11 bases and V by 1 base; bases with no gene match: 8. CDR3 length: 14 residues. The CDR3: CASSLETGGSEAFF. The CDR3 region has the DNA TGTGCCAGCAGCTTAGAGACAGGGGGGTCCGAGGCTTTCTTT.

V and J are TRBV27 and TRBJ2-3; 10 positions agree with TRBD2. From germline, CDR1 is MNHEY and CDR2 SMNVEV (reference sequence). The trim removed 7 bases at V and 2 bases at J, leaving 6 bases unmatched. The CDR3 has 15 amino acids. In nucleotides, the CDR3 is TGTGCCAGCAACGTACTAGCGGGGTTCACAGATACGCAGTATTTT. It is translated as CASNVLAGFTDTQYF.

This chain joins TRBV7-9 and TRBJ1-1; TRBD1 matches 9 bases. Trimming cost V 5 bases and J 4 bases; bases outside gene matches: 5. The CDR3 runs to 14 residues. Looked up from germline, CDR1 is SEHNR and CDR2 is FQNEAQ (reference sequence). CDR3 bases: TGTGCCAGCAGCGCGGGACAGGGCCCCACTGAAGCTTTCTTT. Encoded protein: CASSAGQGPTEAFF. Based on the CDR3 plus reference TRBV7-9 and TRBJ1-1, the full variable domain is DTGVSQNPRHKITKRGQNVTFRCDPISEHNRLYWYRQTLGQGPEFLTYFQNEAQLEKSRLLSDRFSAERPKGSFSTLEIQRTEQGDSAMYLCASSAGQGPTEAFFGQGTRLTVV.

CDR3 residues: CASSPSRFDEQFF. The CDR3 DNA sequence: TGCGCCAGCAGTCCTAGCAGGTTCGATGAGCAGTTCTTC. The V gene is TRBV10-2, the J gene TRBJ2-1, with D maybe TRBD2 (5 bases). CDR1 is WSHSY and CDR2 is SAAADI in the germline V gene. Trimming took off 5 bases at V and 8 bases at J, with 13 bases between the two ends. This CDR3 region has 13 residues.

The rearrangement joins TRBV28 to TRBJ2-7; 9 bases match TRBD2. The trim removed 10 bases at V and 3 bases at J, leaving 7 bases unmatched. The CDR3 totals 13 residues. CDR1 and CDR2 from the germline V gene are MDHEN and SYDVKM. DNA of the CDR3: TGTGCCACAGGAATTAGCGGGAGCTACGAGCAGTACTTC. Protein product: CATGISGSYEQYF. The variable domain in full, with the rest retrieved from reference TRBV28 and TRBJ2-7, is DVKVTQSSRYLVKRTGEKVFLECVQDMDHENMFWYRQDPGLGLRLIYFSYDVKMKEKGDIPEGYSVSREKKERFSLILESASTNQTSMYLCATGISGSYEQYFGPGTRLTVT.

The chain uses TRBV27 and TRBJ1-5; D gene unclear. Trimming shortened V by 3 bases and J by 9 bases, and 9 bases separated the two germline ends. Germline-derived CDR1 and CDR2 are MNHEY and SMNVEV (reference sequence). The CDR3 covers 12 residues. CDR3 in amino acids: CASSFPGWPQHF. In DNA form, the CDR3 reads TGTGCCAGCAGTTTTCCCGGGTGGCCCCAGCATTTT.

The chain recombines TRBV10-1 with TRBJ2-4; 9 bases are shared with TRBD1. The ends lost 7 bases at V and 4 bases at J; junction bases unmatched: 5. Germline V gives CDR1 WNHNN, CDR2 SYGVQD (reference sequence). The CDR3 contains 14 residues. CDR3 loop: CASKPGQGKNIQYF. DNA of the CDR3: TGCGCCAGCAAACCGGGACAGGGTAAAAACATTCAGTACTTC.

This clone was detected once. The V call is TRBV24-1, the J call TRBJ1-2; 8 nucleotides align to TRBD1. Germline loops: CDR1 KGHDR, CDR2 SFDVKD. The trim removed 4 bases at V and 5 bases at J, leaving 5 bases unmatched. The CDR3 sequence is 14 residues long. The CDR3 coding sequence is TGTGCCACCAGTGAGGGGGGACAGGTGTATGGCTACACCTTC. Translation: CATSEGGQVYGYTF.